The present T cell receptor beta chain was sequenced within a study of breast tumors, draining lymph nodes, adjacent tissues. This clonotype was seen repeatedly, ten times or more. Its antigen remains unidentified. The study, taken as a whole, reports: Data fit most tumor T cells coming from lymph node, expanding in tumor. Tumors had less TCR diversity than lymph nodes, more than nontumor tissue. Tumor and nontumor repertoires were significantly more similar in luminal-like than in basal-like breast cancer. Tumor T cell lymph node origin was a supported hypothesis, not proven.

Samples came from axillary lymph nodes draining the breast cancer. The germline V and J ends were trimmed by 6 bases and 4 bases, with 12 bases remaining between them. CDR3 length: 12 amino acids. Germline V lookup: CDR1 DFQATT, CDR2 SNEGSKA (reference sequence). Using its own MiXCR run on the multiplex PCR reads, TCRdb lists one record per CDR3 protein. The sample yields about 130,000 distinct CDR3 sequences, 20% seen once. The rearrangement links TRBV20-1 to TRBJ1-2, with TRBD1 as a possible D gene (5 bases). The specimen was axillary lymph node tissue. The origin of this receptor is a female donor with breast cancer. Some clones in this sample may be carry-over from other donors' samples. The CDR3, as DNA: TGCAGTGCGAGGACGGGGACCTATGGCTACACCTTC. Encoded protein: CSARTGTYGYTF.